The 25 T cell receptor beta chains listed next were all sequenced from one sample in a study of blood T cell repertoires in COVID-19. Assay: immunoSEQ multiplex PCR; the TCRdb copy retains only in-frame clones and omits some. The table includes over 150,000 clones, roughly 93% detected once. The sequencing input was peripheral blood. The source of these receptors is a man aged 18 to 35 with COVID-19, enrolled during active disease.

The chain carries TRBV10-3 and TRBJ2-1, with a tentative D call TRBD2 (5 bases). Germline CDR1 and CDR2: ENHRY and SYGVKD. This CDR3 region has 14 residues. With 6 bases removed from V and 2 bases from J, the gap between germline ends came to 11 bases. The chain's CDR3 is CAISGLNAYNEQFF. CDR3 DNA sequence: TGTGCCATCAGCGGACTCAACGCCTACAATGAGCAGTTCTTC.

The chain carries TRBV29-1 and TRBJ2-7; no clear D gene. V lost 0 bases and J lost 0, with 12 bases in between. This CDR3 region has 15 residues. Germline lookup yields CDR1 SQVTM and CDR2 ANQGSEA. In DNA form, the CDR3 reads TGCAGCGTTGAAGATCGACACTCAACCTCCTACGAGCAGTACTTC. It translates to CSVEDRHSTSYEQYF.

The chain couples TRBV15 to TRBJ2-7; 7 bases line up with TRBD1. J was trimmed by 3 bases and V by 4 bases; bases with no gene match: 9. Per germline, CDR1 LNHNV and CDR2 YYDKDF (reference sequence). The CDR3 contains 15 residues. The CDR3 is CATSIRQGEGYEQYF. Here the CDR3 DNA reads TGTGCCACCAGCATTCGACAGGGAGAGGGCTACGAGCAGTACTTC.

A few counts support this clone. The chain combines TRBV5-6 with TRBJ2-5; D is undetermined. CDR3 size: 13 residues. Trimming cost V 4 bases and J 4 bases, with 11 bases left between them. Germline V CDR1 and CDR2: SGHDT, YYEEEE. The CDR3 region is CASSPPTGETQYF. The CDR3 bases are TGTGCCAGCAGCCCCCCCACCGGAGAGACCCAGTACTTC.

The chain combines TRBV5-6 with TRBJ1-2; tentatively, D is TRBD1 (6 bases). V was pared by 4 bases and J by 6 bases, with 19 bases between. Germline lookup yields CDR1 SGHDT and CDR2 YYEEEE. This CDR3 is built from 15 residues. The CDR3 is CASSTQPGQKNGYTF. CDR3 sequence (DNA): TGTGCCAGCAGCACCCAACCGGGACAAAAAAATGGCTACACCTTC.

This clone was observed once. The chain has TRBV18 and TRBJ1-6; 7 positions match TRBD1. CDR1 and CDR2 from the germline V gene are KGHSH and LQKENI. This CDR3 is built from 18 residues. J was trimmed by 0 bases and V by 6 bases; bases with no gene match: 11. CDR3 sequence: CASSLGTAASSYNSPLHF. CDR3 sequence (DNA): TGTGCCAGCTCCCTCGGGACAGCCGCTAGCTCCTATAATTCACCCCTCCACTTT.

CDR3 in DNA: TGTGCCAGCAGCCACGGTAGAAACACCATATATTTT. Amino acid sequence: CASSHGRNTIYF. The chain combines TRBV3-1 (or the pseudogene TRBV3-2) with TRBJ1-3; the D is unclear. Trimming left V 3 bases short and J 5 bases short, with 5 bases between. The length of the CDR3 is 12 residues. Germline CDR1 and CDR2: LGHDT and YNNKEL (reference sequence).

CDR3 sequence: CSDHGQNTEAFF. DNA for the CDR3: TGCAGCGACCATGGGCAAAACACTGAAGCTTTCTTT. The genes are TRBV29-1 and TRBJ1-1; the D is unclear. The CDR3 extends over 12 amino acids. In germline, CDR1 is SQVTM, CDR2 ANQGSEA. V dropped 7 bases and J dropped 2 bases, with 11 bases sitting between them.

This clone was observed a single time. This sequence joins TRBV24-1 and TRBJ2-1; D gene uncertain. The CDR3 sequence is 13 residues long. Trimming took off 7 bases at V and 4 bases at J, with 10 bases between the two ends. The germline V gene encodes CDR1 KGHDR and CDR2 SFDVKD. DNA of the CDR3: TGTGCCACCAGCAGCCACAGTTACAATGAGCAGTTCTTC. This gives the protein CATSSHSYNEQFF.

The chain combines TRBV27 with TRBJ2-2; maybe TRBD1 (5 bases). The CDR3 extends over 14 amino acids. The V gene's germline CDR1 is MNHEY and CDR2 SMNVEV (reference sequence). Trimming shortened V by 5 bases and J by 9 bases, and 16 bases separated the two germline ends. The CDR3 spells CASSPRAQVWELFF. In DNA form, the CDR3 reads TGTGCCAGCAGTCCCAGGGCGCAGGTTTGGGAGCTGTTTTTT.

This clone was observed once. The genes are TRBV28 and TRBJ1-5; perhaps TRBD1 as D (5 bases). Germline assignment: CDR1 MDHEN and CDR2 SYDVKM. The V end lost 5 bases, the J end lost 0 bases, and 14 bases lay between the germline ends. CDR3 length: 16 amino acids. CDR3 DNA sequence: TGTGCCAGCAGTCTTTATAGGGGTTATAGCAATCAGCCCCAGCATTTT. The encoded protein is CASSLYRGYSNQPQHF.

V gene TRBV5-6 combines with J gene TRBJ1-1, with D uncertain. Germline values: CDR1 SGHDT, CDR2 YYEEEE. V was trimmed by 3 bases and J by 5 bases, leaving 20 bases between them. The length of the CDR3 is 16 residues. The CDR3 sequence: CASSSLTRLGRTEAFF. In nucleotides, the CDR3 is TGTGCCAGCAGCTCACTGACGAGACTAGGGAGAACTGAAGCTTTCTTT.

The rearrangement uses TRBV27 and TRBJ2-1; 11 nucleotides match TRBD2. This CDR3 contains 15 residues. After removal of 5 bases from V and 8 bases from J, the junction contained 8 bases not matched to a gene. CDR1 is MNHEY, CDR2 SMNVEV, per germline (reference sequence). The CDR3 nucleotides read TGTGCCAGCAGTAGTAGCGGGAGGGCATTTGATGAGCAGTTCTTC. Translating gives CASSSSGRAFDEQFF.

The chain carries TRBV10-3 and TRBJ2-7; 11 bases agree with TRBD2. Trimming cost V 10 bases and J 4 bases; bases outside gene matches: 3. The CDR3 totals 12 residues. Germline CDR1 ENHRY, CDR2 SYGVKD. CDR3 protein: CATGLAEYEQYF. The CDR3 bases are TGTGCCACGGGACTAGCGGAATACGAGCAGTACTTC.

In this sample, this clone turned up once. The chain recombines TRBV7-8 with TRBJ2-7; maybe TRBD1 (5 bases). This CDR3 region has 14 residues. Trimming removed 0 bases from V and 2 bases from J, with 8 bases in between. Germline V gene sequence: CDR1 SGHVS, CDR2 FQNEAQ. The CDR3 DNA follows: TGTGCCAGCAGCTTAGCGGCCAGGGCCTACGAGCAGTACTTC. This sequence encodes CASSLAARAYEQYF. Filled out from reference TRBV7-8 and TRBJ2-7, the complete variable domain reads GAGVSQSPRYKVAKRGQDVALRCDPISGHVSLFWYQQALGQGPEFLTYFQNEAQLDKSGLPSDRFFAERPEGSVSTLKIQRTQQEDSAVYLCASSLAARAYEQYFGPGTRLTVT.

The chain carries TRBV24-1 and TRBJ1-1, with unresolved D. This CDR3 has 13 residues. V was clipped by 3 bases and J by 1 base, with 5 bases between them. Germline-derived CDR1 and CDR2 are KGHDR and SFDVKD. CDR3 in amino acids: CATSDEQNTEAFF. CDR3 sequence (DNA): TGTGCCACCAGTGATGAACAGAACACTGAAGCTTTCTTT.

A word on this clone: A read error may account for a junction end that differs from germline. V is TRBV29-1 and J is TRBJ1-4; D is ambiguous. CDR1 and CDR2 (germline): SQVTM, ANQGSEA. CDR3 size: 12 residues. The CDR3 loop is CSVEDLNEKLLF. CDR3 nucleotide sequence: TGCAGCGTTGAAGATCTGAATGAAAAACTGCTTTTT. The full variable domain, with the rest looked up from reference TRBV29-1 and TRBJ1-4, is SAVISQKPSRDICQRGTSLTIQCQVDSQVTMMFWYRQQPGQSLTLIATANQGSEATYESGFVIDKFPISRPNLTFSTLTVSNMSPEDSSIYLCSVEDLNEKLLFGSGTQLSVL.

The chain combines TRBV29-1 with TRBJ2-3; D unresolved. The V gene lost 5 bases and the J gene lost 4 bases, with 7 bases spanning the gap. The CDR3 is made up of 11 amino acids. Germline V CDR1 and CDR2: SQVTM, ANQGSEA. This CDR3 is CSVRGADTQYF. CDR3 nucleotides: TGCAGCGTTCGCGGCGCAGATACGCAGTATTTT.

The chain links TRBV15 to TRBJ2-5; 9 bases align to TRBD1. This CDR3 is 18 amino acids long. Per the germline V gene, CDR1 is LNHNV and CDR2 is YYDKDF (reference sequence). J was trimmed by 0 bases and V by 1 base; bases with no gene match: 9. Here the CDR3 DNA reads TGTGCCACCAGCAGAGCGGCACGGGACAGGGCTTACCAAGAGACCCAGTACTTC. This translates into CATSRAARDRAYQETQYF.

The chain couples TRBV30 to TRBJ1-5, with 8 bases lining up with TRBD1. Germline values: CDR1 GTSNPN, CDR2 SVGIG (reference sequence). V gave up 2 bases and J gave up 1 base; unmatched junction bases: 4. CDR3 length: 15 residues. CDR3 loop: CAWSWTGKSNQPQHF. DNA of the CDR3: TGTGCCTGGAGTTGGACAGGGAAGAGCAATCAGCCCCAGCATTTT. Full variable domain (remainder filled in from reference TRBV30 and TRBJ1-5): SQTIHQWPATLVQPVGSPLSLECTVEGTSNPNLYWYRQAAGRGLQLLFYSVGIGQISSEVPQNLSASRPQDRQFILSSKKLLLSDSGFYLCAWSWTGKSNQPQHFGDGTRLSIL.

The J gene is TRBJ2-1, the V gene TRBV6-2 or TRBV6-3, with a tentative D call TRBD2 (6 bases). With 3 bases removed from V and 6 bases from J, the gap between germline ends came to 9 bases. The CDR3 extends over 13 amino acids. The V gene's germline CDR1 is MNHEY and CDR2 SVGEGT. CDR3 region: CASSYLGGNEQFF. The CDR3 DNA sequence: TGTGCCAGCAGTTATTTGGGAGGCAATGAGCAGTTCTTC.

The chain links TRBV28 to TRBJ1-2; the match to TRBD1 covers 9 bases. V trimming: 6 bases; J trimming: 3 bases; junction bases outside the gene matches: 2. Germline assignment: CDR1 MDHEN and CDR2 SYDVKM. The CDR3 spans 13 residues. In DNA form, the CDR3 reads TGTGCCAGCAGCGGGGACAGGGACTATGGCTACACCTTC. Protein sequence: CASSGDRDYGYTF.

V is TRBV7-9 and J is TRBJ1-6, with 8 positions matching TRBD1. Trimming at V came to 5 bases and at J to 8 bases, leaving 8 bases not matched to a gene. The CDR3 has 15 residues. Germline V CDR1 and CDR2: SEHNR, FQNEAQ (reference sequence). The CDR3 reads CASSRDRGGDSPLHF. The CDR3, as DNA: TGTGCCAGCAGCCGTGACAGGGGTGGGGATTCACCCCTCCACTTT.

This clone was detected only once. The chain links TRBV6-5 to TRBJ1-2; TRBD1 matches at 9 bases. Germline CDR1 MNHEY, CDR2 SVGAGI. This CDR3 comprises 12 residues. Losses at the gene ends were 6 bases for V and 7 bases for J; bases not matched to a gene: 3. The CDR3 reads CASRDRGFGYTF. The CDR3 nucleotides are TGTGCCAGCAGGGACAGGGGTTTTGGCTACACCTTC.

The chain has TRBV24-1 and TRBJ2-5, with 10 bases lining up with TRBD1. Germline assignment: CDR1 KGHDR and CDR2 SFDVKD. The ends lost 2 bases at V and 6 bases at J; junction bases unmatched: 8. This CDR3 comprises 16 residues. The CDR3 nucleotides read TGTGCCACCAGTGATTCGGGAGGGGGACAGGGGAAGACCCAGTACTTC. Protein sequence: CATSDSGGGQGKTQYF.